Listed below are T cell receptor beta chains from one sample, sequenced in a study of molecular identifiers for immune sequencing clone quantification. MiXCR, run by TCRdb on the PCR reads, gives a single entry per CDR3 protein. In the table there are some 100,000 distinct CDR3 sequences, roughly a third of which are singletons. The sample comprised naive CD8+ T cells from blood, with Jurkat cell RNA spiked in. Receptor source: a human donor in good health. Some libraries in this study had Jurkat cell RNA spiked in. Each CDR3 is given with its conserved first and last residue. The D gene is left open where the match is weak. Size values are once, few and many counts, or a class for expanded clones, and some rows have none.

v_call	j_call	clone_size	d_call	cdr3_nt	cdr3_aa
TRBV9	TRBJ2-3	many	NA	TGTGCCAGCAGCTCCTACCCGAGTACGCAGTATTTT	CASSSYPSTQYF
TRBV23-1	TRBJ2-3	many	NA	TGCGCCAGCGGACACCGGGATACCCTTTCTAGCACAGATACGCAGTATTTT	CASGHRDTLSSTDTQYF
TRBV5-4	TRBJ2-2	once	TRBD1	TGTGCCAGCAGCTGGGGACAGTACACCTGGGAGCTGTTTTTT	CASSWGQYTWELFF
TRBV20-1	TRBJ2-2	NA	NA	TGCAGTGCTAGAGCAGAGAACACCGGGGAGCCGTTTTTT	CSARAENTGEPFF
TRBV7-9	TRBJ1-4	NA	NA	TGTGCCAGCAGGCCGCAGGGCACCTTTTATGAAATACTGTTTTTT	CASRPQGTFYEILFF
TRBV6-2/TRBV6-3	TRBJ2-6	NA	NA	TGTGTCGGTAGGGCACCCTCTGGGGCCAACGTCCTGACTTTC	CVGRAPSGANVLTF
TRBV29-1	TRBJ2-1	few	TRBD2	TGCAGCGATCGGACTAGCGGGGCCGGAGAATACAATGAGCAGTTCTTC	CSDRTSGAGEYNEQFF
TRBV20-1	TRBJ1-1	NA	NA	TGCAGTGCTAGAGTAGTCGGGGGCGCGTACTCTGAAGCTTTCTTT	CSARVVGGAYSEAFF
TRBV12-3/TRBV12-4	TRBJ2-1	NA	TRBD1	TGTGCCAGCAGTTTTGTCAGGGGGCCCTACGAGCAGTTCTTC	CASSFVRGPYEQFF
TRBV12-3/TRBV12-4	TRBJ2-2	NA	TRBD2	TGTGCCAGCAGTTTACTAGCGGGCACCGGGGAGCTGTTTTTT	CASSLLAGTGELFF
TRBV7-3	TRBJ2-1	few	NA	TGTGCCAGCAGCTTAATCGGTGGGAATGAGCAGTTCTTC	CASSLIGGNEQFF
TRBV24-1	TRBJ2-2	NA	NA	TGTGCCACCAGTGATCTGGGGTCCGCGAACACCGGGGAGCTGTTTTTT	CATSDLGSANTGELFF
TRBV7-9	TRBJ2-3	many	TRBD1	TGTGCCAGCAGCGCAAGGGACAGGAGCACAGATACGCAGTATTTT	CASSARDRSTDTQYF
TRBV4-3	TRBJ1-4	many	TRBD1	TGCGCCAGCAGCCAAGAGGAGGGACAGGAAAATGAAAAACTGTTTTTT	CASSQEEGQENEKLFF
TRBV28	TRBJ2-7	few	NA	TGTGCCAGCAGTTTACTAAAAAGGGGGGGAAGCGAGCAGTACTTC	CASSLLKRGGSEQYF
TRBV7-9	TRBJ2-7	NA	NA	TGTGCCAGCAGCTTAGCTTACGGGGGAAGCTACGAGCAGTACTTC	CASSLAYGGSYEQYF
TRBV5-6	TRBJ2-7	many	NA	TGTGCCAGCAGCCCTTACTACGAGCAGTACTTC	CASSPYYEQYF
TRBV28	TRBJ1-5	many	NA	TGTGCCAGCAGTTTCTTCGACAGGAATCAGCCCCAGCATTTT	CASSFFDRNQPQHF
TRBV6-2/TRBV6-3	TRBJ2-3	few	NA	TGTGCCAGCAGTTACGGACCCCGTAGCACAGATACGCAGTATTTT	CASSYGPRSTDTQYF
TRBV5-8	TRBJ2-1	NA	NA	TGTGCCAGCAGCTCCGCTCTCTATGAGCAGTTCTTC	CASSSALYEQFF
TRBV7-8	TRBJ2-7	many	TRBD1	TGTGCCAGCAGCTTAGCCTCGACAGGGGCCTACGAGCAGTACTTC	CASSLASTGAYEQYF
TRBV23-1	TRBJ2-5	few	TRBD2	TGCGCCAGCAGTCAATCTGGCCCGACAGTCCTAGCGGAGACACAAGAGACCCAGTACTTC	CASSQSGPTVLAETQETQYF
TRBV20-1	TRBJ2-3	many	NA	TGCAGTGCTAGAAGGGGCCTCACAGATACGCAGTATTTT	CSARRGLTDTQYF
TRBV29-1	TRBJ2-4	many	TRBD1	TGCAGCGTTACAGGGGCTAAAAACATTCAGTACTTC	CSVTGAKNIQYF
TRBV13	TRBJ2-3	NA	NA	TGTGCCAGCAGCGGTCCCGGTAGCGGCCCCACAGATACGCAGTATTTT	CASSGPGSGPTDTQYF
TRBV11-2	TRBJ2-1	NA	TRBD1	TGTGCCAGCAGCCTGACAGGGCTCGACTACAATGAGCAGTTCTTC	CASSLTGLDYNEQFF
TRBV6-5	TRBJ2-2	many	TRBD2	TGTGCCAGCAGCTGGCTAGCGGGAAGTTTCGGGGAGCTGTTTTTT	CASSWLAGSFGELFF
TRBV9	TRBJ2-2	many	TRBD2	TGTGCCAGCAGCGAGGGACTAGCGGGAGAAAGGACCGGGGAGCTGTTTTTT	CASSEGLAGERTGELFF